This TCR beta chain was documented in a study of Graves' ophthalmopathy and Graves' hyperthyroidism. As regards this clonotype: Antigen: not known.

Beta-chain TCR CDR3 regions were amplified from RNA transcripts. Second-round multiplex PCR came after first-round RT-PCR with HTBI primers. MiXCR was run by TCRdb on the multiplex PCR reads, yielding one entry per CDR3 protein. The sample lists approximately 1.2 million distinct CDR3 sequences, about two fifths occurring once. Study conclusions and caveats: Also, most clonotypes expanded in the thyroid above 0.001 frequency appeared in blood. For predicting ophthalmopathy progression, the model had around 64% sensitivity and nearly 75% specificity. Sensitivity reached approximately 89% and specificity approximately 81% for a 13-signature model separating ophthalmopathy from stable hyperthyroidism.

Trimming left V 3 bases short and J 1 base short, with 24 bases between. The CDR3 covers 19 residues. Germline CDR1 and CDR2: SGHVS and FQNEAQ. The sequence was obtained from an adult man with Graves' hyperthyroidism. The J gene is TRBJ1-1, the V gene TRBV7-8; D is unresolved. The sample was peripheral blood or thyroid tissue (not recorded which). CDR3 sequence (DNA): TGTGCCAGCAGCTTGGATTGGGAAGAACTCGCCCAGTCGAACACTGAAGCTTTCTTT. Residues: CASSLDWEELAQSNTEAFF.